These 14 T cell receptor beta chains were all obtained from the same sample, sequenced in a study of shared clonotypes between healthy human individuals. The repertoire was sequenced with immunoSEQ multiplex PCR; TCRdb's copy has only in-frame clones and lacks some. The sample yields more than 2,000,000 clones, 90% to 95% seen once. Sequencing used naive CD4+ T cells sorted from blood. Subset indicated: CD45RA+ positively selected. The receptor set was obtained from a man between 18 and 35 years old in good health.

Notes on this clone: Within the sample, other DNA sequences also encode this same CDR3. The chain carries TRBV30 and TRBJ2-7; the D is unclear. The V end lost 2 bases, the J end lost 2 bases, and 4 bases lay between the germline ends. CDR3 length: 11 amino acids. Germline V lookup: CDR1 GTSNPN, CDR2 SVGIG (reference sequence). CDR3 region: CAWSPAYEQYF. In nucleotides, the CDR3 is TGTGCCTGGAGTCCTGCCTACGAGCAGTACTTC.

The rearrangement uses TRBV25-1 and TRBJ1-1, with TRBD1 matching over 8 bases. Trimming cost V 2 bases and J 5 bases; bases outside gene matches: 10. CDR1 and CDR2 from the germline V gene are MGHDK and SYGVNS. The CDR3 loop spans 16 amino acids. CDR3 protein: CASSEVLAGGRTEAFF. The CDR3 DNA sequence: TGTGCCAGCAGTGAAGTCCTGGCAGGGGGCCGGACTGAAGCTTTCTTT.

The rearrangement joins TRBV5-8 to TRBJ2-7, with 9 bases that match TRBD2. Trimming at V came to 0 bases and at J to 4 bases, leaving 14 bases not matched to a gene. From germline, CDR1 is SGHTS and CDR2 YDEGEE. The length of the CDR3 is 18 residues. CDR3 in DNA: TGTGCCAGCAGCTTGGACAGGGGAAGCGGGGGGCGCAATTACGAGCAGTACTTC. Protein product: CASSLDRGSGGRNYEQYF.

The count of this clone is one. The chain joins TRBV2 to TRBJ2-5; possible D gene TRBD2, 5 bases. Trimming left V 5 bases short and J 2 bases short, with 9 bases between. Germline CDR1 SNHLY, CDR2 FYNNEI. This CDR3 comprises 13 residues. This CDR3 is CASSPTRQETQYF. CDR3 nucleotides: TGTGCCAGCAGTCCCACTAGACAAGAGACCCAGTACTTC. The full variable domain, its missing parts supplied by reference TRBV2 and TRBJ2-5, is EPEVTQTPSHQVTQMGQEVILRCVPISNHLYFYWYRQILGQKVEFLVSFYNNEISEKSEIFDDQFSVERPDGSNFTLKIRSTKLEDSAMYFCASSPTRQETQYFGPGTRLLVL.

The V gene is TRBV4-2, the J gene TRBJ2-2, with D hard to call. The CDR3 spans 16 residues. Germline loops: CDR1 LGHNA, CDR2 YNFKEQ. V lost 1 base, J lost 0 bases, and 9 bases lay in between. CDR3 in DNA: TGTGCCAGCAGCCAAGTTCTGGGCGCGAACACCGGGGAGCTGTTTTTT. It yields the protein CASSQVLGANTGELFF.

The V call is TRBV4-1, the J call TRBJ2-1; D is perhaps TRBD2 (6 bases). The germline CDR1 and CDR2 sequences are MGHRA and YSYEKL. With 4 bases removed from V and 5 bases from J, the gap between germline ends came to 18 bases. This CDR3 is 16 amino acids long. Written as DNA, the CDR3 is TGCGCCAGCAGCCGAGCCACGGGGACTCCCGACAATGAGCAGTTCTTC. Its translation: CASSRATGTPDNEQFF.

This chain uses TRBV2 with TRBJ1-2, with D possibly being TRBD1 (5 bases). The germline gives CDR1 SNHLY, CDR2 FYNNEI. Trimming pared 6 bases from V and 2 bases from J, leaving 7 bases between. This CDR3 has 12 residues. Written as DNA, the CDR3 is TGTGCCAGCAGCAGGGAGAACTATGGCTACACCTTC. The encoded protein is CASSRENYGYTF.

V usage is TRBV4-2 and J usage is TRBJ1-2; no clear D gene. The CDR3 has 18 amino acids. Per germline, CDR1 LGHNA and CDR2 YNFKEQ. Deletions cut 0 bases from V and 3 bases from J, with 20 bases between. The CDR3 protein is CASSQELGGPLVHYGYTF. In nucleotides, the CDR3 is TGTGCCAGCAGCCAAGAACTTGGAGGGCCCTTGGTACACTATGGCTACACCTTC.

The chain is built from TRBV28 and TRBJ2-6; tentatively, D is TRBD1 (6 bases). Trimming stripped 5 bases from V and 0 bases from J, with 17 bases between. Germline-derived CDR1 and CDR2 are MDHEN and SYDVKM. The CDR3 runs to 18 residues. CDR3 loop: CASSPSGTSDSGANVLTF. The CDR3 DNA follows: TGTGCCAGCAGTCCCTCCGGGACAAGTGACTCTGGGGCCAACGTCCTGACTTTC.

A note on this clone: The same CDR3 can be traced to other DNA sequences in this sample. CDR3 coding DNA: TGTGCCAGCAGTTACTCCGGGACAGGTACTTACGAGCAGTACTTC. It translates to CASSYSGTGTYEQYF. The genes are TRBV6-5 and TRBJ2-7; the match to TRBD1 covers 8 bases. The J segment lost 4 bases and the V segment lost 0 bases, leaving 5 bases of the junction unmatched. The CDR3 spans 15 residues. The germline V gene has CDR1 MNHEY and CDR2 SVGAGI.

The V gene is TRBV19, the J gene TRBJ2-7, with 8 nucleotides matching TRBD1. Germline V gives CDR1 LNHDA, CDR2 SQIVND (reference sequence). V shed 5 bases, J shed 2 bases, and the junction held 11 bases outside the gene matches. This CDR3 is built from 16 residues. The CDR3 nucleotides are TGTGCCAGTAGTTCAGAATCGGACAGGGTAGCCTACGAGCAGTACTTC. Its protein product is CASSSESDRVAYEQYF.

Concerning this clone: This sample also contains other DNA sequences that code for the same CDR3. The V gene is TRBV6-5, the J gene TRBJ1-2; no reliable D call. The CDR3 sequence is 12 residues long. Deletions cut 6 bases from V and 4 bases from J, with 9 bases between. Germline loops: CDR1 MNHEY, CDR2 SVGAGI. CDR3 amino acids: CASSYGTYGYTF. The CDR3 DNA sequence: TGTGCCAGCAGCTACGGTACCTATGGCTACACCTTC.

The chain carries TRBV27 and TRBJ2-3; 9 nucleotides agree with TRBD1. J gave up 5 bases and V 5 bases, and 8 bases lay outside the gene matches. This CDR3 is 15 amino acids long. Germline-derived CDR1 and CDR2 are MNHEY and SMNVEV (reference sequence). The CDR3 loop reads CASSPDRGSVDTQYF. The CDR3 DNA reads TGTGCCAGCAGTCCCGACAGGGGGTCCGTAGATACGCAGTATTTT.

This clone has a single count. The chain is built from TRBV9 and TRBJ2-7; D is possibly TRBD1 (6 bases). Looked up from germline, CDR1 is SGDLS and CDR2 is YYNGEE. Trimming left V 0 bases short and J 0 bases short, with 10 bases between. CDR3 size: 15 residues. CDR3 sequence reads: CASSVAGVSSYEQYF. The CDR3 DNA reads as TGTGCCAGCAGCGTAGCAGGGGTGAGCTCCTACGAGCAGTACTTC.